The next 15 T cell receptor beta chains were all read from a single sample in a study of CD8+CD57+ T cells in acquired aplastic anemia. Patients included in sequencing had previously demonstrated CD8+CD57+ cell expansion by flow cytometry. The study profiled TCR beta VDJ and CDR3 using genomic DNA as template. TCRdb recomputed calls from the reads with MiXCR, one row per CDR3 protein. The data show around 150,000 distinct CDR3 sequences, 71% seen once. Sequenced input: sorted CD4+, CD8+, or CD8+CD57+ T cells (not recorded which) from PBMCs. The receptors were sampled from a human donor with aplastic anemia.

The chain recombines TRBV2 with TRBJ2-5, with D uncertain. The CDR3 totals 12 residues. Germline values: CDR1 SNHLY, CDR2 FYNNEI. The V and J ends lost 4 bases and 0 bases respectively, with 3 bases between them. The CDR3 spells CASSGDQETQYF. The CDR3 DNA sequence: TGTGCCAGCAGTGGGGACCAAGAGACCCAGTACTTC. The complete variable domain, with remaining parts taken from reference TRBV2 and TRBJ2-5, reads EPEVTQTPSHQVTQMGQEVILRCVPISNHLYFYWYRQILGQKVEFLVSFYNNEISEKSEIFDDQFSVERPDGSNFTLKIRSTKLEDSAMYFCASSGDQETQYFGPGTRLLVL.

The chain links TRBV11-2 to TRBJ1-5; D is possibly TRBD1 (5 bases). The CDR3 extends over 14 amino acids. Between the trimmed V and J ends, which lost 1 base and 7 bases, there was a span of 11 bases. Germline V lookup: CDR1 SGHAT, CDR2 FQNNGV. CDR3: CASSLAHQGQPQHF. The CDR3 bases are TGTGCCAGCAGCTTAGCCCACCAGGGACAGCCCCAGCATTTT.

The chain uses TRBV2 and TRBJ2-6; D is unclear. Germline CDR1 SNHLY, CDR2 FYNNEI. V lost 3 bases, J lost 2 bases, and 8 bases lay in between. The CDR3 has 15 residues. The CDR3 DNA sequence: TGTGCCAGCAGTGAGTTAGCAGCTGGGGCCAACGTCCTGACTTTC. It yields the protein CASSELAAGANVLTF.

This chain links TRBV7-2 with TRBJ2-7, with D tentatively TRBD2 (6 bases). CDR1 and CDR2 (germline): SGHTA, FQGNSA. The V end was cut by 1 base, the J end by 0 bases, with 10 bases between. This CDR3 spans 15 amino acids. The chain's CDR3 is CASSLVGRRSYEQYF. CDR3 DNA: TGTGCCAGCAGCTTAGTGGGGAGGCGCTCCTACGAGCAGTACTTC.

J is TRBJ2-7 and V is TRBV11-1; TRBD2 is a possible D gene (7 bases). The CDR3 contains 16 residues. Germline loops: CDR1 SGHAT, CDR2 FQDESV (reference sequence). V shed 5 bases and J shed 0 bases, with 17 bases lying between them. The DNA of the CDR3 is TGTGCCAGCAGCACAATGACAGGCGGGGGCTCCTACGAGCAGTACTTC. Encoded protein: CASSTMTGGGSYEQYF.

The chain links TRBV9 to TRBJ2-6; D unclear. CDR3 length equals 16 residues. CDR1 is SGDLS, CDR2 YYNGEE, per germline. Trimming cost V 1 base and J 0 bases, with 8 bases left between them. This chain's CDR3 is CASSVWGSSGANVLTF. In DNA, the CDR3 is TGTGCCAGCAGCGTATGGGGTAGCTCTGGGGCCAACGTCCTGACTTTC.

The V call is TRBV15, the J call TRBJ2-2, with 7 nucleotides matching TRBD1. The junction had 5 bases not matched to a gene; V was cut back by 5 bases and J by 5 bases. Germline V gene data show CDR1 as LNHNV and CDR2 as YYDKDF (reference sequence). The CDR3 spans 14 residues. The CDR3, as DNA: TGTGCCACCAGCGGGACAGAGGGAACCGGGGAGCTGTTTTTT. Translated: CATSGTEGTGELFF.

The V call is TRBV10-3, the J call TRBJ2-1; the match to TRBD2 covers 8 bases. CDR1 ENHRY and CDR2 SYGVKD come from the germline V gene. The CDR3 sequence is 16 residues long. Germline trimming cut 6 bases from V and 3 bases from J; bases unmatched to any gene: 10. As DNA, the CDR3 is TGTGCCATCAGGATGGGTCTAGCGGGTGGCTACAATGAGCAGTTCTTC. Translation gives CAIRMGLAGGYNEQFF.

This clonotype was counted only a few times. The gene calls are TRBV7-9 and TRBJ2-3, with unresolved D. CDR1 is SEHNR and CDR2 is FQNEAQ in the germline V gene (reference sequence). V was shortened by 3 bases and J by 0 bases, with 1 base between the two germline ends. The length of the CDR3 is 12 residues. The CDR3 DNA reads TGTGCCAGCAGCTTTAGCACAGATACGCAGTATTTT. The encoded protein is CASSFSTDTQYF.

The genes are TRBV6-5 and TRBJ1-6; D may be TRBD1 (6 bases). Germline V gives CDR1 MNHEY, CDR2 SVGAGI. Deletions cut 6 bases from V and 12 bases from J, with 15 bases between. This CDR3 is built from 13 residues. The chain's CDR3 is CASRWTQGLPLHF. The CDR3 nucleotides read TGTGCCAGCAGGTGGACACAGGGCTTACCCCTCCACTTT.

This chain connects TRBV20-1 to TRBJ2-1, with TRBD1 matching over 10 bases. With V trimmed by 6 bases and J by 9 bases, 14 bases remained unmatched. Germline CDR1 DFQATT, CDR2 SNEGSKA (reference sequence). There are 15 residues in the CDR3. In nucleotides, the CDR3 is TGCAGTGCCAGCAGTGGTAGCGGGGACAGGGGTGAGCAGTTCTTC. Protein sequence: CSASSGSGDRGEQFF.

This chain joins TRBV7-8 and TRBJ2-7; D is undetermined. Between the trimmed V and J ends, which lost 8 bases and 1 base, there was a span of 9 bases. The CDR3 is made up of 12 amino acids. Germline V gives CDR1 SGHVS, CDR2 FQNEAQ. The CDR3 sequence is CASVSYSYEQYF. The CDR3 DNA reads as TGTGCCAGCGTATCGTATTCCTACGAGCAGTACTTC.

In regard to this clonotype: An end of the junction differs from the germline gene, which may be a read error. This chain joins TRBV7-3 and TRBJ1-2; D is unresolved. There are 14 residues in the CDR3. Germline V gene data show CDR1 as SGHTA and CDR2 as FQGTGA. CDR3 sequence (DNA): TGCGCCAGCAGCATCAGGACGGACGGCTATGGCTACACCTTC. Translating it yields CASSIRTDGYGYTF.

This chain uses TRBV7-9 with TRBJ1-1; D is undetermined. V was cut by 2 bases and J by 0 bases, with 16 bases left in between. The V gene's germline CDR1 is SEHNR and CDR2 FQNEAQ (reference sequence). There are 17 residues in the CDR3. The CDR3 is CASSLWGKGDMNTEAFF. CDR3 DNA: TGTGCCAGCAGCTTATGGGGAAAGGGAGACATGAACACTGAAGCTTTCTTT.

This sequence joins TRBV14 and TRBJ1-2, with unresolved D. Trimming pared 1 base from V and 4 bases from J, leaving 7 bases between. This CDR3 has 13 residues. Germline values: CDR1 SGHDN, CDR2 FVKESK. As DNA, the CDR3 is TGTGCCAGCAGCCAAGGGGGATTCTATGGCTACACCTTC. Translated, it gives CASSQGGFYGYTF.